The text below deals with one T cell receptor (beta chain). Antigen unknown. This specimen comes from a study of STAT5B mutations in CD4+ large granular lymphocyte leukemia. CDR1 LGHNA and CDR2 YNFKEQ come from the germline V gene. Trimming pared 0 bases from V and 6 bases from J, leaving 6 bases between. The CDR3 runs to 13 residues. Profiled with immunoSEQ multiplex PCR; TCRdb holds only in-frame clones, not every one. The sample lists tens of thousands of clones, 69% occurring once. The study's findings and limits: CD4-sorted patient repertoires seemed more clonal than healthy CD4+ repertoires. TRBV06-family usage was enriched in top patient clones (8/27) versus controls (2/35).

Sequenced sample: CD4+ T cells from blood buffy coats. This chain joins TRBV4-2 and TRBJ1-5; D not resolved. The receptor was isolated from a human donor in good health. CDR3 residues: CASSQEPGQPQHF. In DNA form, the CDR3 reads TGTGCCAGCAGCCAAGAACCGGGTCAGCCCCAGCATTTT.